The entry that follows covers one TCR beta chain sequence. V shed 1 base, J shed 7 bases, and the junction held 4 bases outside the gene matches. This CDR3 comprises 15 residues. Germline CDR1 is LNHDA and CDR2 is SQIVND (reference sequence). Original methodology: Scientists estimated how many nucleated cells there were by amplifying reference gene primers. Some clones are missing from TCRdb's copy, which holds only in-frame ones; the method was immunoSEQ multiplex PCR. The V and J calls and clone size are taken from that table; D and trimming were inferred from the DNA. This sample yields a few hundred thousand clones, of which about 91% are seen a single time; 0.95% to 1.5% belongs to the top ten. The data originate from a study of blood T cell repertoires in COVID-19. About the research overall: Sites across the United States, Italy and Spain contributed samples from acute and convalescent COVID-19.

Participants were aged about 18 to 100 years from around 25 US areas. Each participant's cohort was designated according to participant-reported clinical history. This TCR came from a woman aged 40 to 50 with acute COVID-19. The sequenced material came from PBMCs or T cells enriched from blood (not recorded which). The rearrangement uses TRBV19 and TRBJ1-5; 10 positions match TRBD1. CDR3: CASSIAGTGVQPQHF. Here the CDR3 DNA reads TGTGCCAGTAGTATAGCTGGGACAGGGGTGCAGCCCCAGCATTTT.